This is a list of T cell receptor beta chains from one sample in a study of T cells in Graves' hyperthyroidism and ophthalmopathy. TCRdb ran MiXCR on the multiplex PCR reads and lists one entry per CDR3 protein. The sample records 450,000 to 600,000 distinct CDR3 sequences, about 15% being singletons. Material for sequencing was blood. Every receptor here comes from a middle-aged woman with Graves' hyperthyroidism. Both conserved end residues are part of each CDR3. The D gene is left open where the match is weak. Where a row states a size, it is once, few, many or the class of an expanded clone; other rows omit it.

D gene,CDR3 length,V gene,J gene,clone size,CDR3 DNA,CDR3 protein
NA,13,TRBV28,TRBJ2-1,many,TGTGCCGGCAGCTCCCCCTCCTACAATGAGCAGTTCTTC,CAGSSPSYNEQFF
TRBD2,13,TRBV27,TRBJ2-1,many,TGTGCCAGCAGACTAGCGAATTACAATGAGCAGTTCTTC,CASRLANYNEQFF
NA,13,TRBV7-9,TRBJ2-7,NA,TGTGCCAGCAGCTTCGGACAGTACATCGAGCAGTACTTC,CASSFGQYIEQYF
TRBD2,16,TRBV20-1,TRBJ2-3,few,TGCAGTGCAGCGGGAGAGGGGCTTTTTGCCACAGATACGCAGTATTTT,CSAAGEGLFATDTQYF
NA,13,TRBV6-2/TRBV6-3,TRBJ1-4,few,TGTGCCAGCAAAGACAACCCCAATGAAAAACTGTTTTTT,CASKDNPNEKLFF
TRBD1,13,TRBV29-1,TRBJ1-1,many,TGCAGCGTGACAGGGGGATCGAGCACTGAAGCTTTCTTT,CSVTGGSSTEAFF
NA,16,TRBV20-1,TRBJ1-6,NA,TGCAGTGCTCCCCGGGACGGGAGCTCCTATAATTCACCCCTCCACTTT,CSAPRDGSSYNSPLHF
NA,15,TRBV29-1,TRBJ2-7,few,TGCAGCGTTGAAGAGGGAAGGCCCCTCTCCTACGAGCAGTACTTC,CSVEEGRPLSYEQYF
NA,15,TRBV11-2,TRBJ1-4,NA,TGTGCCAGCAGCCTAGGGGGGGGCTCGGGTGAAAAACTGTTTTTT,CASSLGGGSGEKLFF
NA,15,TRBV4-1,TRBJ2-2,NA,TGCGCCAGCAGCCCCACGGGACTTAACACCGGGGAGCTGTTTTTT,CASSPTGLNTGELFF
NA,12,TRBV20-1,TRBJ1-2,few,TGCAGTGCTAGCACCGGAAACTATGGCTACACCTTC,CSASTGNYGYTF
TRBD1,14,TRBV28,TRBJ2-4,NA,TGTGCCAGCAGTTTTTCCGGACAGGGGAACATTCAGTACTTC,CASSFSGQGNIQYF
TRBD1,15,TRBV5-8,TRBJ1-1,many,TGTGCCAGCAGCTTACCACAGGGGGCGAGCACTGAAGCTTTCTTT,CASSLPQGASTEAFF
NA,15,TRBV20-1,TRBJ2-3,NA,TGCAGTGCTAGAGAGAACAGCGCTAATACAGATACGCAGTATTTT,CSARENSANTDTQYF
TRBD1,15,TRBV30,TRBJ2-5,few,TGTGCCTGGAGCCCCCGGACAGGGGGGCAAGAGACCCAGTACTTC,CAWSPRTGGQETQYF
TRBD2,14,TRBV20-1,TRBJ2-1,many,TGCAGTGCCACTCTGGGCAGCGGGAGTGCTGAGCAGTTCTTC,CSATLGSGSAEQFF
TRBD2,18,TRBV5-1,TRBJ2-3,many,TGCGCCAGCAGCTCCGGGACTAGCGGGAGGTCTGACACAGATACGCAGTATTTT,CASSSGTSGRSDTDTQYF
TRBD1,12,TRBV9,TRBJ2-7,many,TGTGCCAGCAGCGCAGGGGGCCACGAGCAGTACTTC,CASSAGGHEQYF
TRBD1,16,TRBV4-1,TRBJ2-1,many,TGCGCCAGCAGCCTCCAGACAGGGGTCTCCTACAATGAGCAGTTCTTC,CASSLQTGVSYNEQFF
TRBD2,20,TRBV6-2/TRBV6-3,TRBJ2-6,NA,TGTGCCAGCAGTTACTCGCCGACTAGCGGGAGGTTCTCTGGGGCCAACGTCCTGACTTTC,CASSYSPTSGRFSGANVLTF
NA,15,TRBV14,TRBJ2-7,NA,TGTGCCAGCAGCCAAGGGGCCGGAGGAATCGACGAGCAGTACTTC,CASSQGAGGIDEQYF
TRBD2,13,TRBV20-1,TRBJ2-7,many,TGCAGTGCTAGTCTACTAGCGGGATTCAAGCAGTACTTC,CSASLLAGFKQYF
NA,15,TRBV7-3,TRBJ2-1,few,TGTGCCAGCAGCATCGGGCCTGACCTAAACAATGAGCAGTTCTTC,CASSIGPDLNNEQFF
NA,13,TRBV18,TRBJ2-7,many,TGTGCCAGCTCACCACGGCCAGGTGATGAGCAGTACTTC,CASSPRPGDEQYF
NA,16,TRBV27,TRBJ2-1,many,TGTGCCAGCAGTTTCCTGGACGCGCAGGTTTACAATGAGCAGTTCTTC,CASSFLDAQVYNEQFF